The sequence of this T cell receptor beta chain was determined in a study of shared clonotypes between healthy human individuals. As regards this clone: One end of the junction is discordant with germline, which a read error may explain.

CDR3 length equals 14 residues. Germline V gene sequence: CDR1 SEHNR, CDR2 FQNEAQ (reference sequence). TCRdb's copy holds only in-frame clones and misses some; the assay was immunoSEQ multiplex PCR. The sample shows millions of clones, roughly 96% of them seen only once. Material for sequencing was naive CD4+ T cells sorted from blood. Subset noted: CD45RA+ positively selected. The receptor's source is a man aged 18-30 years in good health. The V gene is TRBV7-9, the J gene TRBJ1-4; D unclear. CDR3 in amino acids: CASSPSAPSADPRF. The CDR3 DNA sequence: TGTGCCAGCAGCCCGAGTGCACCAAGCGCTGATCCCCGATTT.